This T cell receptor beta chain was retrieved from a study of OX40 agonist ivuxolimab in advanced cancers. Looking at the study overall: Those enrolled were roughly 85% male, with a mean age of approximately 60 years and ages from about 20 to 79.

TCRdb keeps only in-frame clones here, not all; method: immunoSEQ multiplex PCR. The sample yields under 100,000 clones, roughly 85% seen once. The V gene lost 10 bases and the J gene lost 3 bases, with 16 bases spanning the gap. The CDR3 is 13 residues long. Germline CDR1 reads SGHRS; CDR2 reads YFSETQ. The sample here was CD4+ or CD8+ T cells sorted from blood, taken in a trial of the OX40 agonist ivuxolimab. The clonotype comes from an adult with an advanced solid tumor such as melanoma, head and neck, liver or kidney cancer. J is TRBJ1-1 and V is TRBV5-1; no firm D call. CDR3 sequence (DNA): TGCGCCTGCCAGGAGCGGTATGACACTGAAGCTTTCTTT. As protein: CACQERYDTEAFF.